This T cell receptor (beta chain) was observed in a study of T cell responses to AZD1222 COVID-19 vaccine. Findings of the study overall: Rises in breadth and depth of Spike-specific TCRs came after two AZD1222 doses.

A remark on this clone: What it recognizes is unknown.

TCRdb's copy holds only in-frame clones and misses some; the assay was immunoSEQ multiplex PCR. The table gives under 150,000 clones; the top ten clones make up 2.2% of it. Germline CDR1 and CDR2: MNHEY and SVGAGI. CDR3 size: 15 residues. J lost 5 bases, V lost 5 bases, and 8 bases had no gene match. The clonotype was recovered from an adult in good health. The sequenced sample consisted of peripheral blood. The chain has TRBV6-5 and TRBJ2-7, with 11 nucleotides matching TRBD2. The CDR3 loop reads CASSHLAGGFNEQYF. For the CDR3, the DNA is TGTGCCAGCAGTCATCTAGCGGGGGGTTTCAACGAGCAGTACTTC.